This TCR beta chain was sequenced in a study of regulatory T cells after allogeneic stem cell transplantation (dated by TCRdb to between 2017 and 2018). As for the study more broadly: Patients were divided into groups based on whether acute graft-versus-host disease developed within 100 days of stem cell transplantation. Fluorescence-activated cell sorting was used to isolate CD4+CD25+CD127- regulatory T cells from patient PBMCs. Conventional CD4+ T cells defined as CD4+CD25+/-CD127+ were also sorted and TCR-sequenced for comparison in the study. Between patients who did and did not develop acute graft-versus-host disease, the study compared the regulatory T-cell TCR repertoire following allogeneic stem cell transplantation. Overall study outcomes, separate from this receptor: Because the patient sample size was small, the findings needed validation in a larger cohort. A significantly larger repertoire share was occupied by the top 10 regulatory T-cell clones in non-GvHD patients, which suggested expansion of presumably allo-specific protective clones. The regulatory T-cell TCR repertoire was less diverse and more focused in patients without graft-versus-host disease than in patients with graft-versus-host disease. No significant difference in conventional CD4+ T-cell repertoire diversity was found between patients with and without graft-versus-host disease. No regulatory T-cell clones were found in all patients, and the number of sorted cells showed no significant correlation with the inverse Simpson index.

This specimen's time point label, interpreted: 30 days after allogeneic hematopoietic stem cell transplantation. At 30 days after allogeneic hematopoietic stem cell transplantation, peripheral blood mononuclear cells were collected from the patients. Taken from the germline V gene, the CDR1 and CDR2 loops are SGHTA and FQGTGA. The CDR3 runs 15 residues from the cysteine to the phenylalanine. The read is trimmed to its CDR3 DNA, 45 bases read in frame from base 1. Sequenced using an Illumina MiSeq. The SMARTer RACE cDNA Amplification kit was used to reverse transcribe the RNA, and the TCR beta CDR3 region was then amplified. RNA from sorted cells was extracted with the RNeasy Mini Kit. Illumina paired-end sequencing was used to sequence the TCR beta amplicons. From the authors' description of their analysis: TCR repertoire analysis used MiXCR, VDJtools and the tcR R package. The inverse Simpson index was used to quantify diversity, and clones were categorized as rare, small, medium or expanded according to repertoire proportion. The public reads were quality trimmed at Q25 with fastp and then assembled into clones with MiXCR by TCRdb, keeping productive beta chains. Rows with a matching CDR3 protein are joined into one entry that keeps the most common DNA and genes. TCRdb, not the authors, supplied the V and J calls. The sample data list around 4,400 distinct CDR3 sequences, and roughly 97% of these were observed just once. The top ten constitute approximately 39% of the sample.

In the case of this clonotype: Which antigen it targets is not known. No much larger clonotype is one base removed from it; base qualities were not supplied.

The specimen was sorted CD4+ T cells from blood (whether regulatory or conventional is not recorded), collected 30 days after allogeneic stem cell transplant. Recombination joined TRBV7-3 with TRBJ2-1; the D gene remains uncertain. The J call may be mistaken, given a closer DNA end match to TRBJ2-7. The sequence derives from a human patient who had an allogeneic stem cell transplant, so the T cells may come from the graft donor. The CDR3 region has the sequence CSISVTGPCFNEQYF. The DNA sequence follows: TGTTCCATCAGCGTAACCGGCCCATGTTTCAATGAGCAGTACTTC.